Listed here is a single TCR beta chain. Its antigen is currently unknown. The data derive from a study of cytotoxic CD8 clonotypes in ibrutinib-treated CLL. For the study at large: Investigators reported some 24 partial and 2 complete responses; after median roughly 63 months, roughly 15 patients remained remitted and 12 progressed. General observations from the study: Measured clonality at baseline was greater than in age-matched healthy donors and tracked with circulating CD8+ T-cell counts.

Data came from immunoSEQ multiplex PCR; TCRdb stores just in-frame clones and leaves some out. The sample consists of approximately 130,000 clones, around 84% of them appearing once. This material consisted of PBMCs, taken after 24 months of ibrutinib treatment. The clonotype was recovered from a human donor with chronic lymphocytic leukemia.

The CDR3 sequence: CAISEGDRGLDSPLHF. The CDR3 DNA sequence: TGTGCCATCAGTGAGGGGGACAGGGGGCTGGATTCACCCCTCCACTTT. The rearrangement joins TRBV10-3 to TRBJ1-6, with 12 bases identical to TRBD1. The CDR3 is 16 amino acids. The germline gives CDR1 ENHRY, CDR2 SYGVKD. J was trimmed by 8 bases and V by 2 bases; bases with no gene match: 4.